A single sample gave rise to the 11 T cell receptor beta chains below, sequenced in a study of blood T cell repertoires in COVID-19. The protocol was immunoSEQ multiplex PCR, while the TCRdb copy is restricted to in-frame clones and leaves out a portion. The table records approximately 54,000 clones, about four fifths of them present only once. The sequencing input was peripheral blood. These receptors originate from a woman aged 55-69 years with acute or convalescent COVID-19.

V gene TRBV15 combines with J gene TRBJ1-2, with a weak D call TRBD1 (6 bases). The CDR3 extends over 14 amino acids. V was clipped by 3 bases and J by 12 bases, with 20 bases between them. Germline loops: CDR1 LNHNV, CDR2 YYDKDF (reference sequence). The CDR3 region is CATSRTGSLYADTF. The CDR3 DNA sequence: TGTGCCACCAGCAGGACAGGTAGTCTCTATGCTGACACCTTC.

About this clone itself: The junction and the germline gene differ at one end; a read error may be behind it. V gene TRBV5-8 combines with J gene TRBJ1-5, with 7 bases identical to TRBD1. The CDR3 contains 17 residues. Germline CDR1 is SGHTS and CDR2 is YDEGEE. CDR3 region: CASSLARGIYSNQPQHF. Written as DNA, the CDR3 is TGTGCCAGCAGTTTGGCCAGGGGGATATATAGCAATCAGCCCCAGCATTTT.

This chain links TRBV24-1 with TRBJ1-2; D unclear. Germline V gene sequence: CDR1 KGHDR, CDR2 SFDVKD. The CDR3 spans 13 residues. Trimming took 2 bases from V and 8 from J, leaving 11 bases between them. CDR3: CATSDSSQSGYTF. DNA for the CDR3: TGTGCCACCAGTGATTCAAGCCAAAGCGGCTACACCTTC.

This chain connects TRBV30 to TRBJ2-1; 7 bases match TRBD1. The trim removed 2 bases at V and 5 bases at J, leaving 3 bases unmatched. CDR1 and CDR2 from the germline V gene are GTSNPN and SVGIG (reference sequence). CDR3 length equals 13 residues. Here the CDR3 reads CAWSRDSHNEQFF. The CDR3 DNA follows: TGTGCCTGGAGTAGGGACAGCCACAATGAGCAGTTCTTC.

For the CDR3, the DNA is TGTGCCTGGAGTACCCGTAGCCTCTCCTACGAGCAGTACTTC. It codes for CAWSTRSLSYEQYF. The chain combines TRBV30 with TRBJ2-7; unclear D gene. CDR3 size: 14 residues. CDR1 GTSNPN and CDR2 SVGIG come from the germline V gene (reference sequence). The V gene lost 2 bases and the J gene lost 0 bases, with 11 bases spanning the gap. Full variable domain (outside the CDR3, taken from reference TRBV30 and TRBJ2-7): SQTIHQWPATLVQPVGSPLSLECTVEGTSNPNLYWYRQAAGRGLQLLFYSVGIGQISSEVPQNLSASRPQDRQFILSSKKLLLSDSGFYLCAWSTRSLSYEQYFGPGTRLTVT.

The CDR3 DNA follows: TGTGCCAGCACCCCCGGTAGCAATCAGCCCCAGCATTTT. It is translated as CASTPGSNQPQHF. J is TRBJ1-5 and V is TRBV12-3 or TRBV12-4; D gene uncertain. Trimming cost V 7 bases and J 0 bases, with 7 bases left between them. The CDR3 length is 13 residues.

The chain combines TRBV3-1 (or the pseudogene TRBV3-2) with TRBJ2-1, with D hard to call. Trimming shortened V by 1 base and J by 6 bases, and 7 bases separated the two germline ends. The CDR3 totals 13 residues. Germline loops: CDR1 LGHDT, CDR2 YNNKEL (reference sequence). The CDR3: CASSQVAGNEQFF. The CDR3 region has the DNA TGTGCCAGCAGCCAAGTAGCCGGCAATGAGCAGTTCTTC.

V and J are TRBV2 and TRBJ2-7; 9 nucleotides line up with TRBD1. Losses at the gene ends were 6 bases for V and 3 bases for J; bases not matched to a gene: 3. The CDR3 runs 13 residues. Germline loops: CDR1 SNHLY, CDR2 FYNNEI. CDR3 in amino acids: CASRSGQGYEQYF. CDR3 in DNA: TGTGCCAGCAGATCGGGACAGGGCTACGAGCAGTACTTC.

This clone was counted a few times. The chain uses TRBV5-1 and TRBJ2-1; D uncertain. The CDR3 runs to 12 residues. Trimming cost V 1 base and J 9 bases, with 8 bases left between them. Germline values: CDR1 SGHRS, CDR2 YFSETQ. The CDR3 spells CASSLLDAEQFF. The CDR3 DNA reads TGCGCCAGCAGCTTGCTAGATGCTGAGCAGTTCTTC.

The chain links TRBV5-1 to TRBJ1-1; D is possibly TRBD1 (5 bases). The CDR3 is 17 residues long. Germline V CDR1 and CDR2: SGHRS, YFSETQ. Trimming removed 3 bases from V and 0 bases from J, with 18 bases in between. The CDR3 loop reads CASSYGGSAGLNTEAFF. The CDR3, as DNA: TGCGCCAGCAGCTATGGGGGGAGCGCGGGCTTGAACACTGAAGCTTTCTTT.

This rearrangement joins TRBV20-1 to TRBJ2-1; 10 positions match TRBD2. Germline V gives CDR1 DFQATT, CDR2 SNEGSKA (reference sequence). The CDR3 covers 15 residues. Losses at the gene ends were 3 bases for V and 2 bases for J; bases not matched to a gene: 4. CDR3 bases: TGCAGTGCTAGTCCTAGCGGGGGAGCCTACAATGAGCAGTTCTTC. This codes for CSASPSGGAYNEQFF.